This T cell receptor beta chain was identified during a study of CD8+ T cells in alopecia areata. Whole-study results and caveats: Besides other cells, scalp samples also yield sequences of resident alphabeta T cells from normal skin. Relative to mice, TCR sharing across patients was less clear, a difference possibly HLA-related.

Treatment here: oral pan-JAK inhibitor, 5-10 mg twice daily. RNA extraction and reverse transcription yielded cDNA as sequencing template. Assay used: immunoSEQ multiplex PCR; TCRdb lists only in-frame clones, some missing. Seen here are 200,000 to 250,000 clones, about 64% observed once, and the top ten hold around 4%. Worth noting for this clone: Its antigen is still unknown.

Germline CDR1 SGHTA, CDR2 FQGTGA. Trimming took 0 bases from V and 7 from J, leaving 4 bases between them. This CDR3 comprises 13 residues. The sequence was collected from a human donor with alopecia areata. The V call is TRBV7-3, the J call TRBJ1-6; D is undetermined. Sequencing was performed on CD4+ T cells sorted from blood, taken at week 4, from a patient treated with tofacitinib. The DNA for the CDR3 is TGTGCCAGCAGCTTAACGACCAATTCACCCCTCCACTTT. This gives the protein CASSLTTNSPLHF. The full variable domain, its missing parts supplied by reference TRBV7-3 and TRBJ1-6, is GAGVSQTPSNKVTEKGKYVELRCDPISGHTALYWYRQSLGQGPEFLIYFQGTGAADDSGLPNDRFFAVRPEGSVSTLKIQRTERGDSAVYLCASSLTTNSPLHFGNGTRLTVT.